The sequence of this T cell receptor beta chain was determined in a study of blood T cell repertoires in COVID-19. The overall study: Samples representing acute and convalescent COVID-19 were sourced from the United States, Italy and Spain. T cells, B-cell-depleted T cells, or PBMCs provided the cDNA or gDNA that served as material.

The sample holds one count of this clone. The germline V gene has CDR1 ENHRY and CDR2 SYGVKD. The ends were cut back, 4 bases at V and 3 bases at J, with 9 bases in the middle. This CDR3 is built from 13 residues. In the original analysis: Estimation of nucleated cell counts was performed using reference gene primer amplification. Only in-frame clones appear in the TCRdb table, and some are missing; sequencing was by immunoSEQ multiplex PCR. That table supplies the V and J calls and clone size; D and trimming were determined from the DNA. The table has roughly 80,000 clones, roughly nine tenths seen once.

What was sequenced was peripheral blood. This sequence was found in a man aged 80 or over in a cohort sampled during active COVID-19. This chain joins TRBV10-3 and TRBJ2-5; maybe TRBD1 (5 bases). CDR3 amino acids: CAISAAREETQYF. In nucleotides, the CDR3 is TGTGCCATCAGTGCTGCCAGGGAAGAGACCCAGTACTTC.